This T cell receptor beta chain was identified in a study of blood T cells in healthy people across ages. The study's findings and limits: The authors considered diversity estimates from one million T cells to be underestimates. TCR beta diversity correlated strongly with naive T cell percentage.

V gave up 6 bases and J gave up 1 base, with 12 bases separating them. Germline V gene lookup returns CDR1 MNHEY and CDR2 SVGAGI. This CDR3 is 15 amino acids long. Using a J-beta primer mix together with a sample-barcoded 5' primer, a second PCR was run for roughly 6 to 12 cycles. From each sample, at least 2.5 million paired-end reads containing CDR3 were obtained. From the 5' RACE reads, TCRdb called clonotypes with MiXCR, one entry per CDR3 protein. This table has around 1.5 million distinct CDR3 sequences, roughly 40% appearing once. This clonotype has just a few counts. Its antigen is not known. The clonotype originates from a woman aged 18-35 years in good health. The chain is built from TRBV6-5 and TRBJ2-2; D not certain. The source material was blood. The CDR3: CASSHTMGNTGELFF. CDR3 in DNA: TGTGCCAGCAGCCATACGATGGGGAACACCGGGGAGCTGTTTTTT.